One T cell receptor (beta chain) is described in this entry. This sample was included in a study of blood T cell repertoires in COVID-19. Original processing notes: Reference gene primer amplification gave estimated nucleated cell counts. Only in-frame clones appear in the TCRdb table, and some are missing; sequencing was by immunoSEQ multiplex PCR. The V and J calls and clone size come from that table; D and trimming were worked out from the DNA. The sample has some 130,000 clones, around 86% seen once. V lost 7 bases and J 3 bases, leaving 18 bases between the germline ends. Germline V gene data show CDR1 as MNHEY and CDR2 as SVGAGI. The CDR3 is 15 residues long.

The sample taken for sequencing was peripheral blood. The receptor was derived from a woman in her 70s with COVID-19, enrolled during active disease. This chain joins TRBV6-5 and TRBJ1-1; no firm D call. The chain's CDR3 is CASTHPARRDTEAFF. CDR3 DNA: TGTGCCAGCACCCACCCGGCCAGACGGGACACTGAAGCTTTCTTT.